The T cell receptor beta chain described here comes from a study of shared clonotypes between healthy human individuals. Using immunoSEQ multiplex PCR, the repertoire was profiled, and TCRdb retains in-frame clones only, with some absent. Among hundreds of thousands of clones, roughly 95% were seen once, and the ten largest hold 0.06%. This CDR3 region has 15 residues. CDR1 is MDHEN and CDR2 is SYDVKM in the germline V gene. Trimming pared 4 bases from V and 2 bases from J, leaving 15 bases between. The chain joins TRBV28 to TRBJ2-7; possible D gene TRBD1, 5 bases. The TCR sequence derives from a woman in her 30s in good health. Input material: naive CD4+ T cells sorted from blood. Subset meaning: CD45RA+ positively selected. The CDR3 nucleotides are TGTGCCAGCAGTTCCCCGCAAGGGGCCCCCTACGAGCAGTACTTC. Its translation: CASSSPQGAPYEQYF.